This T cell receptor beta chain comes out of a study of T cells after yellow fever vaccination. Study-level results: CD4 and CD8 compartments shared a small share of clonotypes, likely from convergent recombination.

This CDR3 has 14 residues. Germline CDR1 LNHNV, CDR2 YYDKDF (reference sequence). The trim removed 2 bases at V and 6 bases at J, leaving 5 bases unmatched. One entry per CDR3 protein, called by TCRdb with MiXCR from the 5' RACE reads. Of under 250,000 distinct CDR3 sequences listed, about 7% are singletons. For this clonotype: Its antigen is undetermined.

The V and J genes are TRBV15 and TRBJ2-3; 7 bases agree with TRBD1. Material: CD4+ T cells sorted from PBMCs, obtained 15 days after the yellow fever booster vaccination. The TCR originated in a man aged 25-40 years who received the YFV17D yellow fever vaccine. This chain's CDR3 is CATSRLKTGDTQYF. The DNA for the CDR3 is TGTGCCACCAGCAGATTAAAGACAGGGGATACGCAGTATTTT.